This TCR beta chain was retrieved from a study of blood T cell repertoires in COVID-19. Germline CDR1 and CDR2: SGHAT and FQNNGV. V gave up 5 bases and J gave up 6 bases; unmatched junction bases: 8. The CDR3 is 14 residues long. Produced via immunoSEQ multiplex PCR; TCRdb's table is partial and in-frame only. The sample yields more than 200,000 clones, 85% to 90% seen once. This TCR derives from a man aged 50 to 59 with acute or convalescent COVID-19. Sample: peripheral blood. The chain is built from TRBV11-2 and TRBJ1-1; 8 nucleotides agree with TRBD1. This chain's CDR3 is CASSGRTGSPEAFF. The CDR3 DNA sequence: TGTGCCAGCAGCGGACGGACAGGGTCTCCTGAAGCTTTCTTT.